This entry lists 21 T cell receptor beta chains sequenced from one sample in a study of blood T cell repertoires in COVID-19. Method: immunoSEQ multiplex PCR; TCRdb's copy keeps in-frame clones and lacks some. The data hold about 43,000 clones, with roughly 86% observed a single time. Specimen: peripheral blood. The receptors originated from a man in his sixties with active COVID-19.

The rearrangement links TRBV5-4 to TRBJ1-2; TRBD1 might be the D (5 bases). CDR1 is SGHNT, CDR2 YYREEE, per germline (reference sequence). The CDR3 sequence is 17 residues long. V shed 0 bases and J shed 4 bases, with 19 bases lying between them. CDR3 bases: TGTGCCAGCAGCTTGGCCATGGGGGGGGGACTCGGCTATGGCTACACCTTC. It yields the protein CASSLAMGGGLGYGYTF.

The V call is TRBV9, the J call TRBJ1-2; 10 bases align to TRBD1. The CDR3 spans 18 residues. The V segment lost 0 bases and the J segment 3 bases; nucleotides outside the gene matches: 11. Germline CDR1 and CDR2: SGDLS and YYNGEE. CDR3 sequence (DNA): TGTGCCAGCAGCGTAGTCGTGACAGGGGGCGCGGGTGACTATGGCTACACCTTC. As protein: CASSVVVTGGAGDYGYTF. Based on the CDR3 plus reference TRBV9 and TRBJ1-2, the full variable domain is DSGVTQTPKHLITATGQRVTLRCSPRSGDLSVYWYQQSLDQGLQFLIQYYNGEERAKGNILERFSAQQFPDLHSELNLSSLELGDSALYFCASSVVVTGGAGDYGYTFGSGTRLTVV.

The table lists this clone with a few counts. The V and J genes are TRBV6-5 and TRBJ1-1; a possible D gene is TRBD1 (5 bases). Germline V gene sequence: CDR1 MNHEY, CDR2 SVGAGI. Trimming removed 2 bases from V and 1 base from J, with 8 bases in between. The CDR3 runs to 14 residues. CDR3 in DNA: TGTGCCAGCAGTTACGGAGGGGCGAACACTGAAGCTTTCTTT. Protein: CASSYGGANTEAFF.

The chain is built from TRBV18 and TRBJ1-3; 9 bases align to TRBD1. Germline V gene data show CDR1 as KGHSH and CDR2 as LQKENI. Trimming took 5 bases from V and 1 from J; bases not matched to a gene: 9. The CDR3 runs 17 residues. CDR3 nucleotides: TGTGCCAGCTCAATTGACAGGGGGGTGATTTCTGGAAACACCATATATTTT. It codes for CASSIDRGVISGNTIYF.

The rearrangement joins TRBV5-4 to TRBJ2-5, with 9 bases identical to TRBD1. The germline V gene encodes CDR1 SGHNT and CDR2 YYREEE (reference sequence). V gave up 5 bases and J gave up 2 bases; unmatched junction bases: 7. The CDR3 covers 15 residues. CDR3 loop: CASRAYRGPQETQYF. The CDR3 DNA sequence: TGTGCCAGCAGGGCCTACAGGGGGCCTCAAGAGACCCAGTACTTC.

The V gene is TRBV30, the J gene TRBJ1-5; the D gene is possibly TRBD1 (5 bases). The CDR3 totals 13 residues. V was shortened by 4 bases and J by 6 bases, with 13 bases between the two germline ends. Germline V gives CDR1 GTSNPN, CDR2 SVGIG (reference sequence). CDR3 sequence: CAWNLARGQPQHF. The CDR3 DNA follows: TGTGCCTGGAATCTGGCAAGGGGTCAGCCCCAGCATTTT. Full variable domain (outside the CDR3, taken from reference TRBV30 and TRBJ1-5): SQTIHQWPATLVQPVGSPLSLECTVEGTSNPNLYWYRQAAGRGLQLLFYSVGIGQISSEVPQNLSASRPQDRQFILSSKKLLLSDSGFYLCAWNLARGQPQHFGDGTRLSIL.

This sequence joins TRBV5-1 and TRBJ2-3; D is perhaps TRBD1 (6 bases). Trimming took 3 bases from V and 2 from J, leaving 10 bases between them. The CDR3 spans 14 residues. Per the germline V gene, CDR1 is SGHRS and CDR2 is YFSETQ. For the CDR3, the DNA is TGCGCCAGCAGCTCCCGGGACAACACAGATACGCAGTATTTT. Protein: CASSSRDNTDTQYF.

CDR3 protein: CASSDVVGQGYEQYF. DNA of the CDR3: TGTGCCAGCAGTGATGTTGTGGGACAGGGCTACGAGCAGTACTTC. The V and J genes are TRBV6-1 and TRBJ2-7; 9 bases fit TRBD1. Germline V gene data show CDR1 as MNHNS and CDR2 as SASEGT. CDR3 length: 15 amino acids. The trim removed 3 bases at V and 3 bases at J, leaving 6 bases unmatched.

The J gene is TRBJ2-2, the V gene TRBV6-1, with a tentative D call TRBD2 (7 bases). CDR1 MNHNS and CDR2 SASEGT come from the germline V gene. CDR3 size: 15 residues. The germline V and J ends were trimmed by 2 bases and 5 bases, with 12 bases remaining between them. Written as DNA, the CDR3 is TGTGCCAGCAGTGAACGGAGGGGGGGGACCGGGGAGCTGTTTTTT. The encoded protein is CASSERRGGTGELFF.

The CDR3 DNA is TGTGCCAGCAGCTTGTGGACAGGGGGCACTGAAGCTTTCTTT. It is translated as CASSLWTGGTEAFF. The rearrangement joins TRBV5-4 to TRBJ1-1; 10 bases are shared with TRBD1. The CDR3 has 14 amino acids. Germline V lookup: CDR1 SGHNT, CDR2 YYREEE (reference sequence). With 1 base clipped from V and 4 bases from J, the junction kept 1 base outside the gene matches.

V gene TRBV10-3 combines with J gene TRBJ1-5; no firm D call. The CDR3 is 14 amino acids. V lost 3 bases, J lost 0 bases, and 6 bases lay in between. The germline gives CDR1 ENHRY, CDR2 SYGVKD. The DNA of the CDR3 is TGTGCCATCAGTGACACGAGTAGCAATCAGCCCCAGCATTTT. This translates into CAISDTSSNQPQHF.

DNA of the CDR3: TGTGCCAGCAGCTTAGCCTCTAGCGCTGAGCAGTTCTTC. Amino acids: CASSLASSAEQFF. The V gene is TRBV11-3, the J gene TRBJ2-1; D might be TRBD2 (6 bases). V was clipped by 1 base and J by 9 bases, with 10 bases between them. The length of the CDR3 is 13 residues. Germline loops: CDR1 SGHNT, CDR2 YENEEA.

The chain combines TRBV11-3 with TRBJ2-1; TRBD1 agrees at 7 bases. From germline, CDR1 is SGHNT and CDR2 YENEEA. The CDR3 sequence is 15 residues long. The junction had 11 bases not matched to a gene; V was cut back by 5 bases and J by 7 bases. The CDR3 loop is CASSKSGTELNEQFF. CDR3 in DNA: TGTGCCAGCAGCAAGAGTGGGACAGAACTAAATGAGCAGTTCTTC.

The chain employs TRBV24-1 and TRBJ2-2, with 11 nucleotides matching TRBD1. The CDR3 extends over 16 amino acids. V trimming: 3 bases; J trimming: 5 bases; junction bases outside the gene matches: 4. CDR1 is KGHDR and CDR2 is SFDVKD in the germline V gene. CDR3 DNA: TGTGCCACCAGTGATCCGGGACAGGGGGTAACCGGGGAGCTGTTTTTT. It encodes CATSDPGQGVTGELFF.

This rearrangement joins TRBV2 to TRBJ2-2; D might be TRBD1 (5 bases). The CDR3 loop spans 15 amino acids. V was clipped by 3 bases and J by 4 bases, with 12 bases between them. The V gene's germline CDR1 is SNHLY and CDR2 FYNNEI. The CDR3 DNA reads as TGTGCCAGCAGTGAGGGCAGGGTGAGCACCGGGGAGCTGTTTTTT. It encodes CASSEGRVSTGELFF.

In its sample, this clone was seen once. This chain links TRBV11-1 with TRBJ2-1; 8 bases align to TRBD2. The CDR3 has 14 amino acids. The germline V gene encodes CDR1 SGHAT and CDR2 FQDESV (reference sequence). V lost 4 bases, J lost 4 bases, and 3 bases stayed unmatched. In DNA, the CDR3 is TGTGCCAGCAGCTACGGGGGGGAGTACAATGAGCAGTTCTTC. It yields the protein CASSYGGEYNEQFF.

CDR3 protein: CASNPGQGRGGYTF. The DNA of the CDR3 is TGTGCCAGCAACCCGGGACAGGGCAGAGGGGGCTACACCTTC. This chain links TRBV5-6 with TRBJ1-2, with 9 positions matching TRBD1. Germline V gene data show CDR1 as SGHDT and CDR2 as YYEEEE. The CDR3 loop spans 14 amino acids. J gave up 8 bases and V 6 bases, and 11 bases lay outside the gene matches.

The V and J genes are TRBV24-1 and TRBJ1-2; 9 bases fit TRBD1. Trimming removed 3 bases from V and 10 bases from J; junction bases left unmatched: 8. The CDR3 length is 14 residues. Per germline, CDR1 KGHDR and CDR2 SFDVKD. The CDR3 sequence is CATSDTGTGRDYTF. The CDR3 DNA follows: TGTGCCACCAGTGATACCGGGACAGGGAGGGACTACACCTTC.

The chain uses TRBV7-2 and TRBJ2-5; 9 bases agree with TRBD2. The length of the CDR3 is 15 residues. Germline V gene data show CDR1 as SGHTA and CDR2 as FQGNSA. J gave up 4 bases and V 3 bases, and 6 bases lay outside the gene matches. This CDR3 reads CASSFQAGGGETQYF. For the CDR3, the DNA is TGTGCCAGCAGCTTCCAAGCGGGGGGAGGAGAGACCCAGTACTTC.

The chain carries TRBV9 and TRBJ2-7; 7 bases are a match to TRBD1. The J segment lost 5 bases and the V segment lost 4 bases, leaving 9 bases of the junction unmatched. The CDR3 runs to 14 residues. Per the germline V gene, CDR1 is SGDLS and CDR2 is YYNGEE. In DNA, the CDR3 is TGTGCCAGCAGCCCCCCGGGACAGATCGACGAGCAGTACTTC. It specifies CASSPPGQIDEQYF.

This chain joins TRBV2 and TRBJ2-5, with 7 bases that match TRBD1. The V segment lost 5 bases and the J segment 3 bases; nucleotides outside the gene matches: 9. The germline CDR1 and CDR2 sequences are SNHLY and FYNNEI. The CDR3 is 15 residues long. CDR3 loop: CASSSNPGQKETQYF. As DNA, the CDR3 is TGTGCCAGCAGTTCCAACCCGGGACAGAAAGAGACCCAGTACTTC. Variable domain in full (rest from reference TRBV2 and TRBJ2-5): EPEVTQTPSHQVTQMGQEVILRCVPISNHLYFYWYRQILGQKVEFLVSFYNNEISEKSEIFDDQFSVERPDGSNFTLKIRSTKLEDSAMYFCASSSNPGQKETQYFGPGTRLLVL.